This entry is about one TCR beta chain. Its target is not known. The data originate from a study of OX40 agonist ivuxolimab in advanced cancers. Study context: Previous treatment with anti-PD-1, anti-PD-L1 or anti-CTLA-4 therapy was allowed; 40% had received some.

Patients with autoimmune history or systemic immunosuppression were excluded. This table comes from immunoSEQ multiplex PCR, and its TCRdb copy is limited to in-frame clones, with some not included. This sample has about 52,000 clones; about 86% occur once, and the top ten carry under 8.5%. Study-wide findings and caveats: More expanded clones were found, on average, in CD8+ than in CD4+ T cells. At 0.1 to 3.0 mg/kg and by week 6, clonal expansion occurred in CD4+ and CD8+ blood T cells.

The V end lost 7 bases, the J end lost 0 bases, and 14 bases lay between the germline ends. This CDR3 is built from 15 residues. Germline values: CDR1 SEHNR, CDR2 FQNEAQ (reference sequence). This material consisted of CD4+ or CD8+ T cells sorted from blood, taken in a trial of the OX40 agonist ivuxolimab. The source of this sequence is an adult with an advanced solid tumor such as melanoma, head and neck, liver or kidney cancer. The chain carries TRBV7-9 and TRBJ2-3, with D perhaps TRBD2 (5 bases). The CDR3 DNA sequence: TGTGCCAGCACCCTGGACTTCTCGAGCACAGATACGCAGTATTTT. It encodes CASTLDFSSTDTQYF.